The 25 T cell receptor delta chains given below trace back to one sample, sequenced in a study of gamma-delta chains in newborns, infants, children. TCRdb reprocessed the reads through CATT. This table holds 8,000 or so delta-chain clones, more than 3% found once. The specimen was blood. Receptor source: a child who was a newborn, infant or young child, either healthy, febrile or measles-vaccinated (not recorded which).

The rearrangement uses TRDV3 and TRDJ2; TRDD3 matches 11 bases. Germline CDR1 is TVYSNPD and CDR2 is GDNSRS (reference sequence). This CDR3 has 15 residues. V lost 1 base to trimming and J lost 0 bases; unmatched junction nucleotides: 1. CDR3 amino acids: CAFNGGYALTAQLFF. The CDR3 DNA sequence: TGTGCCTTTAATGGGGGATACGCTTTGACAGCACAACTCTTCTTT.

This clone was seen a handful of times. This likely traces to a read error, being one base from a far larger clone. The chain employs TRDV2 and TRDJ2; TRDD3 matches at 10 bases. The length of the CDR3 is 15 residues. Germline V gene data show CDR1 as GEAIGNYY and CDR2 as EKD. The CDR3 region is CACDILGDLTAHLFF. The CDR3, as DNA: TGTGCCTGTGACATACTGGGGGATTTGACAGCACACCTCTTCTTT.

This clone was detected only a few times. TCRdb lists the protein of a much larger clone for this DNA, which differs at residue 11, so this is likely a read error; the protein given here is translated from the DNA itself. Other DNA sequences in the sample encode the same CDR3. This chain connects TRDV2 to TRDJ3, with D tentatively TRDD3 (5 bases). Germline V gene sequence: CDR1 GEAIGNYY, CDR2 EKD. This CDR3 has 13 amino acids. DNA of the CDR3: TGTGCCTGTGATACCTGGGACACCCGACAGACGTTTTTC. Encoded protein: CACDTWDTRQTFF.

This clone showed up just a few times. A much larger clone differs from this one at a single base, so this may be a read error. V usage is TRDV2 and J usage is TRDJ3, with TRDD3 matching over 11 bases. The CDR3 length is 18 residues. The trim removed 2 bases at V and 0 bases at J, leaving 2 bases unmatched. Germline V gene lookup returns CDR1 GEAIGNYY and CDR2 EKD. Written as DNA, the CDR3 is TGTGCCTGTGACAAACTGGGGGATAGCTCCTGGGACACCCGACAGATGTTTTTC. This encodes CACDKLGDSSWDTRQMFF.

In this sample, this clone is medium-sized. A single base separates this from a much larger clone, so it may be a read error. The chain uses TRDV2 and TRDJ3; TRDD3 agrees at 11 bases. Germline values: CDR1 GEAIGNYY, CDR2 EKD. CDR3 length: 19 amino acids. V was pared by 2 bases and J by 0 bases, with 5 bases of the junction left unmatched. The CDR3 nucleotides are TGTGCCTGTGACAACGTACTGGGGGATAGCTCCTGGGACACCCGACAGATGTTTTTC. This translates into CACDNVLGDSSWDTRQMFF.

By share, this clone ranks as medium-sized. Other DNA sequences in this specimen translate into the identical CDR3. J is TRDJ3 and V is TRDV2; 8 bases agree with TRDD3. V shed 3 bases and J 0 bases; nucleotides not matched to a gene: 9. Germline-derived CDR1 and CDR2 are GEAIGNYY and EKD. This CDR3 contains 19 residues. The DNA of the CDR3 is TGTGCCTGTGACTCGACTGGGGGCCCCAGCTCCTGGGACACCCGACAGATGTTTTTC. It encodes CACDSTGGPSSWDTRQMFF.

This clone has only a few counts. This specimen includes other DNA sequences encoding the same CDR3. The rearrangement links TRDV2 to TRDJ3; 12 nucleotides line up with TRDD3. The CDR3 spans 19 residues. Germline V lookup: CDR1 GEAIGNYY, CDR2 EKD. V gave up 3 bases and J gave up 0 bases; unmatched junction bases: 5. In nucleotides, the CDR3 is TGTGCCTGTGACGGAGTACTGGGGGATACCTCCTGGGACACCCGACAGATGTTTTTC. It yields the protein CACDGVLGDTSWDTRQMFF.

This clone was observed a few times. The protein TCRdb gives is from a much larger clone and does not agree with this DNA's translation at residue 12, likely a read error; the protein shown here comes from the DNA. The genes are TRDV2 and TRDJ3; 7 nucleotides agree with TRDD3. In germline, CDR1 is GEAIGNYY, CDR2 EKD. The CDR3 loop spans 18 amino acids. The chain's CDR3 is CACDAVGDSSWGTRQMFF. The CDR3 DNA reads TGTGCCTGTGACGCGGTGGGGGACAGCTCCTGGGGCACCCGACAGATGTTTTTC.

In this sample, this clone is medium-sized. V and J are TRDV2 and TRDJ3; TRDD3 aligns across 11 bases. The CDR3 length is 16 residues. The trim removed 6 bases at V and 0 bases at J, leaving 0 bases unmatched. Germline V lookup: CDR1 GEAIGNYY, CDR2 EKD. This CDR3 reads CACTGGYSWDTRQMFF. CDR3 nucleotide sequence: TGTGCCTGTACTGGGGGATACTCCTGGGACACCCGACAGATGTTTTTC.

This clone is judged medium-sized (0.01 to 0.1%). Additional DNA sequences in this sample encode the identical CDR3. The chain has TRDV2 and TRDJ1, with 11 nucleotides matching TRDD3. Trimming removed 1 base from V and 0 bases from J; junction bases left unmatched: 3. In germline, CDR1 is GEAIGNYY, CDR2 EKD. CDR3 size: 16 residues. CDR3 DNA: TGTGCCTGTGACACTGGGGGATACGGGTACACCGATAAACTCATCTTT. It translates to CACDTGGYGYTDKLIF.

This clone came up a few times. J is TRDJ3 and V is TRDV2, with TRDD3 identical over 11 bases. With V trimmed by 0 bases and J by 0 bases, 3 bases remained unmatched. Germline V CDR1 and CDR2: GEAIGNYY, EKD. The CDR3 sequence is 19 residues long. The CDR3 nucleotides are TGTGCCTGTGACACCGCTGGGGGATACCCCTCCTGGGACACCCGACAGATGTTTTTC. This codes for CACDTAGGYPSWDTRQMFF.

This clone was observed a few times. The junction departs from germline at one end; a sequencing error may be responsible. CDR3 in DNA: TGTGCCTGTGACACCGGTGGGGGATACGCCGATAAACCCATCTTT. Encoded protein: CACDTGGGYADKPIF. The chain uses TRDV2 and TRDJ1, with TRDD3 matching over 11 bases. CDR1 and CDR2 from the germline V gene are GEAIGNYY and EKD. This CDR3 is 15 amino acids long.

By share, this clone ranks as medium-sized. This sequence joins TRDV2 and TRDJ2, with 8 bases lining up with TRDD3. The CDR3 has 14 amino acids. CDR1 is GEAIGNYY, CDR2 EKD, per germline. V lost 0 bases to trimming and J lost 7 bases; unmatched junction nucleotides: 3. The CDR3 protein is CACDTWDTRAQLFF. The CDR3, as DNA: TGTGCCTGTGACACCTGGGATACGCGAGCACAACTCTTCTTT.

This clone was counted ten times or more. The J gene is TRDJ1, the V gene TRDV1, with 12 nucleotides matching TRDD3. This CDR3 has 16 residues. Germline loops: CDR1 TSWWSYY, CDR2 QGS. The J segment lost 9 bases and the V segment lost 0 bases, leaving 8 bases of the junction unmatched. CDR3: CALGELKYWGIPELIF. CDR3 sequence (DNA): TGTGCTCTTGGGGAACTCAAGTACTGGGGGATACCCGAACTCATCTTT.

Points on this clone: This likely came from a read error, as a far larger clone is one base away. The V gene is TRDV2, the J gene TRDJ3, with 9 positions matching TRDD3. Per the germline V gene, CDR1 is GEAIGNYY and CDR2 is EKD. The CDR3 covers 21 residues. This chain's CDR3 is CACDTVRLGDSSSWGTRQMFF. Here the CDR3 DNA reads TGTGCCTGTGACACCGTTCGGCTGGGGGATTCGAGCTCCTGGGGCACCCGACAGATGTTTTTC.

Worth noting for this clone: With a far larger clone one base away, a read error is the likely cause. V usage is TRDV2 and J usage is TRDJ3; D is ambiguous. The CDR3 is 15 amino acids. With 5 bases removed from V and 4 bases from J, the gap between germline ends came to 11 bases. Germline V gene data show CDR1 as GEAIGNYY and CDR2 as EKD. The CDR3 nucleotides are TGTGCCTGTGGCCCGGTGGGATGGGACACCCGACAGATGTTTTTC. Translation gives CACGPVGWDTRQMFF.

This clone is classed as medium-sized. The genes are TRDV1 and TRDJ1; TRDD3 matches 9 bases. The germline V gene encodes CDR1 TSWWSYY and CDR2 QGS. This CDR3 has 16 residues. Unmatched junction bases numbered 3, after V lost 1 base and J lost 0 bases. Written as DNA, the CDR3 is TGTGCTCTTGGGGAACCCTGGGGGATGTACACCGATAAACTCATCTTT. This encodes CALGEPWGMYTDKLIF.

This clone is labeled medium-sized. Other nucleotide sequences from this sample produce the same CDR3. The V and J genes are TRDV2 and TRDJ1; possibly TRDD3 for D (6 bases). The V end lost 3 bases, the J end lost 6 bases, and 7 bases lay between the germline ends. Germline V gene data show CDR1 as GEAIGNYY and CDR2 as EKD. The CDR3 sequence is 11 residues long. CDR3 DNA: TGTGCCTGTGACTGGGGGTATAAACTCATCTTT. This gives the protein CACDWGYKLIF.

By share of the sample, this clone is medium-sized. The gene calls are TRDV2 and TRDJ3; D gene ambiguous. Germline CDR1 GEAIGNYY, CDR2 EKD. CDR3 length: 15 residues. The V end was cut by 3 bases, the J end by 7 bases, with 12 bases between. The CDR3, as DNA: TGTGCCTGTGACTCGCTAGTCCACGACACCCGACAGATGTTTTTC. Translation gives CACDSLVHDTRQMFF.

Comment on this clone: This sequence may be a read error, since a much larger clone differs from it by one base. Other DNA sequences of this sample code for an identical CDR3. The chain has TRDV2 and TRDJ2, with TRDD3 matching over 11 bases. CDR1 is GEAIGNYY and CDR2 is EKD in the germline V gene. The CDR3 length is 15 residues. Here the CDR3 DNA reads TGTGCCTGTGACATACTGGGGGATAAGGCAGCGCAACTCTTCTTT. It translates to CACDILGDKAAQLFF.

Details on this clone: Within the sample, other DNA sequences also encode this same CDR3. The chain couples TRDV2 to TRDJ3, with 8 bases identical to TRDD3. Germline V gene lookup returns CDR1 GEAIGNYY and CDR2 EKD. V lost 3 bases and J lost 0; bases outside the gene matches: 12. There are 20 residues in the CDR3. DNA for the CDR3: TGTGCCTGTGACCCTCCTACTGGGGGGATCAGCTCCTGGGACACCCGACAGATGTTTTTC. Amino acids: CACDPPTGGISSWDTRQMFF.

This clone was seen only a few times. The rearrangement uses TRDV2 and TRDJ3; TRDD3 agrees at 9 bases. The ends lost 1 base at V and 0 bases at J; junction bases unmatched: 9. The CDR3 is 20 amino acids. Germline CDR1 reads GEAIGNYY; CDR2 reads EKD. The CDR3 reads CACDTVKYWGSSWDTRQMFF. The CDR3 DNA is TGTGCCTGTGACACAGTGAAGTACTGGGGGAGCTCCTGGGACACCCGACAGATGTTTTTC.

In the case of this clone: TCRdb lists the protein of a much larger clone for this DNA, which differs at residue 3, so this is likely a read error; the protein given here is translated from the DNA itself. The chain links TRDV2 to TRDJ3, with 9 bases that match TRDD3. Germline CDR1 is GEAIGNYY and CDR2 is EKD. This CDR3 spans 18 amino acids. CDR3 protein: CARDVLGESSWDTRQMFF. Written as DNA, the CDR3 is TGTGCCCGTGACGTACTGGGGGAGAGCTCCTGGGACACCCGACAGATGTTTTTC.

This clone came up a few times. A junction end diverges from the germline sequence, so it may reflect a read error. The chain uses TRDV2 and TRDJ3; weak D call: TRDD3 (6 bases). Germline V gives CDR1 GEAIGNYY, CDR2 EKD. This CDR3 is built from 18 residues. The CDR3 DNA follows: TGTGCCTGTGACACCGTGGGGGTCCTCTCCTGGGACACCCGACGGATGTTTTTC. Translation gives CACDTVGVLSWDTRRMFF.

This clone is termed medium-sized. The sample carries other DNA sequences with the same CDR3. The genes are TRDV2 and TRDJ3; 11 nucleotides line up with TRDD3. This CDR3 comprises 19 residues. The J segment lost 0 bases and the V segment lost 3 bases, leaving 6 bases of the junction unmatched. In germline, CDR1 is GEAIGNYY, CDR2 EKD. The CDR3 bases are TGTGCCTGTGACGTACTGGGGGATATTTACTCCTGGGACACCCGACAGATGTTTTTC. The encoded protein is CACDVLGDIYSWDTRQMFF.